This paragraph covers one T cell receptor (beta chain) sequence. Its antigen is unknown. Profiling relied on immunoSEQ multiplex PCR, and the TCRdb table lists in-frame clones only, not all of them. The sample has around 160,000 clones, 80% to 85% seen once. The data were taken from a study of T cell responses to AZD1222 COVID-19 vaccine. The study's findings and limits: Two AZD1222 administrations were followed by greater Spike-specific TCR breadth and depth. Within unmutated variant regions lay the reported targets of nearly half of spike-specific TCRs. Donors, mostly white British, included more females; clonal diversity was possibly underestimated.

The CDR3 loop spans 13 amino acids. The germline gives CDR1 SNHLY, CDR2 FYNNEI. V trimming: 8 bases; J trimming: 7 bases; junction bases outside the gene matches: 7. The V call is TRBV2, the J call TRBJ2-1, with 8 bases identical to TRBD1. The sequencing used peripheral blood, collected on day 0 of MenACWY control vaccination. This receptor was obtained from an adult in good health. The CDR3 region is CASGGQVINEQFF. In DNA form, the CDR3 reads TGTGCCAGCGGGGGACAGGTCATAAATGAGCAGTTCTTC.